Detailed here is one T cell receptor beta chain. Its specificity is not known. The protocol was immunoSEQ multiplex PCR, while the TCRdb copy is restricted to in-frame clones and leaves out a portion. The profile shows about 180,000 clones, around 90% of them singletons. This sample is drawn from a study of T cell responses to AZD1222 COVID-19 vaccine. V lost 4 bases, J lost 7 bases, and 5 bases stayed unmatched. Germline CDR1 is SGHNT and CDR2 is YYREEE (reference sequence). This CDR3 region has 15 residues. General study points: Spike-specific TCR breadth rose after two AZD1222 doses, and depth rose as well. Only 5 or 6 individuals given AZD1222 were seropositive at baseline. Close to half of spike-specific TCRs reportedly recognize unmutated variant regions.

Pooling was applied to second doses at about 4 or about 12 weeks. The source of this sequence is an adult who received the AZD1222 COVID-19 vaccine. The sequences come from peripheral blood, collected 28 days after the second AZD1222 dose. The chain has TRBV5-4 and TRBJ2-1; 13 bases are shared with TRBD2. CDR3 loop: CASSTGTSGMNEQFF. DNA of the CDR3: TGTGCCAGCAGCACCGGGACTAGCGGGATGAATGAGCAGTTCTTC.